The 32 T cell receptor beta chains below all came from one sample that was sequenced in a study of tumor-infiltrating lymphocytes in oesophageal squamous cell carcinoma. TCRdb analysed the PCR reads with MiXCR anew, one entry per CDR3 protein. The sample has 8,500 to 14,000 distinct CDR3 sequences; 57% are singletons. The material sequenced was esophageal tumor tissue. These receptors all stem from a male donor with esophageal squamous cell carcinoma.

This clonotype was seen more than once but under ten times. The chain carries TRBV7-6 and TRBJ2-1, with no clear D. The CDR3 is 12 amino acids. Germline V CDR1 and CDR2: SGHVS, FNYEAQ. The V gene lost 0 bases and the J gene lost 8 bases, with 5 bases spanning the gap. CDR3 in DNA: TGTGCCAGCAGCTTAGCGTTCGATGAGCAGTTCTTC. Protein product: CASSLAFDEQFF.

This clonotype has just a few counts. The chain uses TRBV7-2 and TRBJ2-5; 8 nucleotides line up with TRBD1. The CDR3 extends over 12 amino acids. Per the germline V gene, CDR1 is SGHTA and CDR2 is FQGNSA. Unmatched junction bases numbered 0, after V lost 4 bases and J lost 5 bases. The CDR3 here is CASSWDRETQYF. The CDR3 DNA reads TGTGCCAGCAGCTGGGACAGGGAGACCCAGTACTTC. The full variable domain, in which reference TRBV7-2 and TRBJ2-5 provide the parts outside the CDR3, is GAGVSQSPSNKVTEKGKDVELRCDPISGHTALYWYRQSLGQGLEFLIYFQGNSAPDKSGLPSDRFSAERTGGSVSTLTIQRTQQEDSAVYLCASSWDRETQYFGPGTRLLVL.

The chain carries TRBV5-1 and TRBJ2-2; possible D gene TRBD1, 6 bases. This CDR3 is built from 15 residues. Germline loops: CDR1 SGHRS, CDR2 YFSETQ. V shed 4 bases and J shed 7 bases, with 17 bases lying between them. CDR3 residues: CASSVGARLGGELFF. The CDR3 bases are TGCGCCAGCAGCGTGGGGGCTCGGTTGGGCGGGGAGCTGTTTTTT.

This clonotype was seen many times. The V call is TRBV10-3, the J call TRBJ2-3; the match to TRBD2 covers 8 bases. The length of the CDR3 is 15 residues. Trimming cost V 4 bases and J 0 bases; bases outside gene matches: 3. CDR1 and CDR2 (germline): ENHRY, SYGVKD. Here the CDR3 reads CAISALAGSTDTQYF. The CDR3 DNA reads as TGTGCCATCAGTGCGCTAGCGGGTAGCACAGATACGCAGTATTTT.

This clonotype is classed as medium-sized. This chain uses TRBV6-1 with TRBJ2-1, with 7 nucleotides matching TRBD1. Germline V gene lookup returns CDR1 MNHNS and CDR2 SASEGT. J gave up 10 bases and V 5 bases, and 5 bases lay outside the gene matches. The CDR3 sequence is 12 residues long. CDR3 in DNA: TGTGCCAGCAGTTCCCAGGGGGACGAGCAGTTCTTC. It codes for CASSSQGDEQFF.

J is TRBJ2-5 and V is TRBV6-2 or TRBV6-3, with D perhaps TRBD1 or TRBD2 (5 bases each). The J call is uncertain, as TRBJ2-1 better fits the DNA end. The CDR3 extends over 13 amino acids. Germline V CDR1 and CDR2: MNHEY, SVGEGT. The chain's CDR3 is CASRKRDGHEQFF. CDR3 nucleotide sequence: TGTGCCAGCAGAAAACGGGACGGCCACGAGCAGTTCTTC.

The sample holds a few counts of this clonotype. Mismatch with germline at one junction end may stem from a read error. The chain links TRBV7-2 to TRBJ2-5; 10 bases map to TRBD1. Germline V gene data show CDR1 as SGHTA and CDR2 as FQGNSA. CDR3 length: 12 residues. This chain's CDR3 is CASSLGGTGDNF. CDR3 bases: TGTGCCAGCAGCTTAGGGGGGACAGGGGACAACTTC.

This clonotype was observed a few times. The chain recombines TRBV5-4 with TRBJ2-2; D may be TRBD1 (6 bases). Germline loops: CDR1 SGHNT, CDR2 YYREEE (reference sequence). This CDR3 is built from 16 residues. Trimming cost V 4 bases and J 2 bases, with 15 bases left between them. The CDR3 reads CASSPGQSYNTGELFF. The CDR3 DNA sequence: TGTGCCAGCAGCCCCGGACAGTCCTACAACACCGGGGAGCTGTTTTTT.

This rearrangement joins TRBV28 to TRBJ2-5, with 12 bases aligning to TRBD2. V shed 5 bases and J 5 bases; nucleotides not matched to a gene: 9. Germline V lookup: CDR1 MDHEN, CDR2 SYDVKM. This CDR3 is 16 amino acids long. CDR3 region: CASSLRTSGTGETQYF. The CDR3 DNA sequence: TGTGCCAGCAGTCTACGGACTAGCGGGACTGGTGAGACCCAGTACTTC. The full variable domain, with the rest looked up from reference TRBV28 and TRBJ2-5, is DVKVTQSSRYLVKRTGEKVFLECVQDMDHENMFWYRQDPGLGLRLIYFSYDVKMKEKGDIPEGYSVSREKKERFSLILESASTNQTSMYLCASSLRTSGTGETQYFGPGTRLLVL.

This clonotype has just one count. CDR3 in amino acids: CASGQGARETQYF. The CDR3 nucleotides are TGTGCCAGCGGCCAGGGGGCGCGGGAGACCCAGTACTTC. This chain uses TRBV6-5 with TRBJ2-5; TRBD1 matches at 8 bases. This CDR3 region has 13 residues. V was clipped by 8 bases and J by 5 bases; unmatched bases: 7. Looked up from germline, CDR1 is MNHEY and CDR2 is SVGAGI.

Worth noting for this clonotype: The junction shows a germline mismatch at one end, possibly a read error. The chain has TRBV5-3 and TRBJ1-6, with unresolved D. TRBV5-3 is an ORF, and what it does is uncertain. The CDR3 is made up of 16 amino acids. The CDR3 nucleotides are TGTGCCAGCAGCCGCAGGCTTCCCGGCTCCTACAATGAGCAGTACTTT. It translates to CASSRRLPGSYNEQYF.

By frequency in the sample, this clonotype is medium-sized. The CDR3 DNA reads as TGTGCCAGCAGACTAGAGAACTCCTACGAGCAGTACTTC. Encoded protein: CASRLENSYEQYF. V usage is TRBV12-3 or TRBV12-4 and J usage is TRBJ2-7, with D possibly matching TRBD2 (5 bases). This CDR3 region has 13 residues. Deletions cut 6 bases from V and 0 bases from J, with 9 bases between.

In this sample, this clonotype is medium-sized (0.01 to 0.1%). V and J are TRBV11-2 and TRBJ2-5, with D tentatively TRBD2 (6 bases). The CDR3 spans 14 residues. The V gene lost 4 bases and the J gene lost 2 bases, with 11 bases spanning the gap. Germline CDR1 reads SGHAT; CDR2 reads FQNNGV. The CDR3 here is CASSSGLRQETQYF. The DNA of the CDR3 is TGTGCCAGCAGCTCAGGACTAAGGCAAGAGACCCAGTACTTC.

Points on this clonotype: At one of its ends the junction is not consistent with the germline gene, which may arise from a read error. This chain connects TRBV6-6 to TRBJ2-3; TRBD2 agrees at 10 bases. The germline V gene encodes CDR1 MNHNY and CDR2 SVGAGI (reference sequence). CDR3 length: 16 residues. The CDR3 reads CASSRLTSGRYNEQFF. Written as DNA, the CDR3 is TGTGCCAGCAGCCGCCTGACTAGCGGGCGCTACAATGAGCAGTTCTTT.

This clonotype showed up just once. The chain couples TRBV11-2 to TRBJ2-3, with no clear D. In germline, CDR1 is SGHAT, CDR2 FQNNGV. The V end lost 1 base, the J end lost 2 bases, and 10 bases lay between the germline ends. This CDR3 is built from 15 residues. The CDR3 nucleotides read TGTGCCAGCAGCTTAGTCCAGGTGACCACAGATACGCAGTATTTT. Translation: CASSLVQVTTDTQYF.

Remarks on this clonotype: Without the conserved terminal phenylalanine or tryptophan, this CDR3 likely stems from a read error. The DNA is omitted, as the CDR3 cannot be located on it reliably, and the CDR3 follows TCRdb's listing. The rearrangement joins TRBV6-1 to TRBJ2-6; the DNA was not compared with TRBD2, the D call given in the table. Germline values: CDR1 MNHNS, CDR2 SASEGT. From its first to its last residue, the CDR3 has 19 amino acids. This chain's CDR3 is CASKAGFHGAASYEQYFGA.

For this clonotype: The conserved phenylalanine or tryptophan is not found at the CDR3 terminus, so this likely reflects a read error. Because the CDR3's place on the DNA is in doubt, the DNA is left out and the CDR3 is given as listed by TCRdb. The chain is built from TRBV7-3 and TRBJ2-6; the tabulated D call, TRBD2, remains unverified against the DNA. Including both end residues, the CDR3 is 21 amino acids long. CDR1 is SGHTA, CDR2 FQGTGA, per germline. The CDR3 loop reads CASSSLPLSSGSSLDEQYFGA.

The chain is built from TRBV7-2 and TRBJ2-5; 10 bases align to TRBD1. The J call is doubtful: the DNA matches TRBJ2-7 better. From germline, CDR1 is SGHTA and CDR2 FQGNSA. The CDR3 length is 15 residues. CDR3 amino acids: CASSARGGQGYEQYF. The CDR3 nucleotides are TGTGCCAGCAGCGCAAGGGGGGGACAGGGGTACGAGCAGTACTTC.

This chain connects TRBV12-3 or TRBV12-4 to TRBJ2-5; 9 bases match TRBD1. The CDR3 is made up of 14 amino acids. The V gene end was trimmed by 4 bases and the J gene end by 5 bases; junction bases not matched to a gene: 5. As DNA, the CDR3 is TGTGCCAGCAGTTCCCTGGGGACAGGGGAGACCCAGTACTTC. It specifies CASSSLGTGETQYF.

The chain carries TRBV12-3 or TRBV12-4 and TRBJ1-2; weak D call: TRBD1 (6 bases). The V gene lost 1 base and the J gene lost 8 bases, with 11 bases spanning the gap. The CDR3 has 13 amino acids. DNA for the CDR3: TGTGCCAGCAGTTTAGGGGACACCGTGGGCTACACCTTC. It translates to CASSLGDTVGYTF.

By share of the sample, this clonotype is medium-sized (0.01 to 0.1%). The chain uses TRBV12-3 or TRBV12-4 and TRBJ2-7, with 8 bases that match TRBD2. The CDR3 is made up of 14 amino acids. Trimming took 0 bases from V and 5 from J; bases not matched to a gene: 3. CDR3 residues: CASSLAPGGDEQYF. CDR3 bases: TGTGCCAGCAGTTTAGCGCCCGGGGGGGACGAGCAGTACTTC.

The CDR3 DNA is TGTGCCAGCACCTTGGCCGGGGAGGCCGAGCAGTTCTTC. Protein sequence: CASTLAGEAEQFF. This chain connects TRBV7-9 to TRBJ2-3, with D maybe TRBD2 (6 bases). With the DNA end fitting TRBJ2-1 better, the J assignment may be wrong. Germline CDR1 is SEHNR and CDR2 is FQNEAQ (reference sequence). This CDR3 has 13 residues.

Only a few counts were recorded for this clonotype. The chain joins TRBV19 to TRBJ1-1, with D uncertain. Trimming shortened V by 3 bases and J by 0 bases, and 14 bases separated the two germline ends. The CDR3 covers 16 residues. Germline-derived CDR1 and CDR2 are LNHDA and SQIVND (reference sequence). CDR3 bases: TGTGCCAGTAGTATGGGGAGAGCCCTCTTGAACACTGAAGCTTTCTTT. Protein sequence: CASSMGRALLNTEAFF.

The chain has TRBV7-9 and TRBJ2-2; 7 positions agree with TRBD1. From germline, CDR1 is SEHNR and CDR2 FQNEAQ (reference sequence). Germline trimming cut 5 bases from V and 6 bases from J; bases unmatched to any gene: 9. The CDR3 runs 15 residues. This CDR3 reads CASSPTTGVAGELFF. Written as DNA, the CDR3 is TGTGCCAGCAGCCCGACTACAGGGGTGGCCGGGGAGCTGTTTTTT.

CDR3 coding DNA: TGTGCCAGCATTCACACTCGAACTAGCGGGGGATCTGGGACCCAGTACTTC. This gives the protein CASIHTRTSGGSGTQYF. V usage is TRBV7-9 and J usage is TRBJ2-5, with 11 bases identical to TRBD2. Germline assignment: CDR1 SEHNR and CDR2 FQNEAQ (reference sequence). Germline trimming cut 7 bases from V and 7 bases from J; bases unmatched to any gene: 17. This CDR3 contains 17 residues.

The chain recombines TRBV19 with TRBJ2-5; 8 bases line up with TRBD2. V gave up 3 bases and J gave up 5 bases; unmatched junction bases: 8. The CDR3 loop spans 15 amino acids. Per germline, CDR1 LNHDA and CDR2 SQIVND (reference sequence). CDR3 coding DNA: TGTGCCAGTAGTATCGGCGGGAGGATCTGGGAGACCCAGTACTTC. It is translated as CASSIGGRIWETQYF. Full variable domain (rest looked up from reference TRBV19 and TRBJ2-5): DGGITQSPKYLFRKEGQNVTLSCEQNLNHDAMYWYRQDPGQGLRLIYYSQIVNDFQKGDIAEGYSVSREKKESFPLTVTSAQKNPTAFYLCASSIGGRIWETQYFGPGTRLLVL.

V and J are TRBV11-3 and TRBJ2-7, with TRBD2 matching 8 bases. The DNA end is more similar to TRBJ2-1, so the J call may be wrong. Germline assignment: CDR1 SGHNT and CDR2 YENEEA. This CDR3 spans 19 amino acids. CDR3 in DNA: TGTGCCAGCAGCTTAGATCCTCGACTAGCGAATAGCTCCTACAATGAGCAGTTCTTC. Translating it yields CASSLDPRLANSSYNEQFF.

V usage is TRBV12-3 or TRBV12-4 and J usage is TRBJ1-1; TRBD1 matches 12 bases. This CDR3 region has 15 residues. Losses at the gene ends were 5 bases for V and 4 bases for J; bases not matched to a gene: 5. CDR3 in DNA: TGTGCCAGCAGTAGACCGGGACAGGGGGCCACTGAAGCTTTCTTT. Translating it yields CASSRPGQGATEAFF.

The V and J genes are TRBV7-4 and TRBJ2-5, with D tentatively TRBD1 (6 bases). This CDR3 is 15 amino acids long. CDR1 SGHVT and CDR2 SQSDAQ come from the germline V gene. V lost 5 bases and J 5 bases, leaving 18 bases between the germline ends. The CDR3, as DNA: TGTGCCAGCAGCACCGGGACATTAGTCCAGGAGACCCAGTACTTC. It specifies CASSTGTLVQETQYF.

This clonotype was detected a few times. No conserved phenylalanine or tryptophan ends this CDR3, so it is likely a read error. Because the CDR3's place on the DNA is in doubt, the DNA is left out and the CDR3 is given as listed by TCRdb. J is TRBJ2-6 and V is TRBV7-9; TRBD2 is taken as the D call from the table, unchecked against the DNA. Termini included, the CDR3 measures 15 amino acids. Germline loops: CDR1 SEHNR, CDR2 FQNEAQ (reference sequence). The CDR3 spells CASTLDGEDEQFFGP.

This clonotype was seen at least ten times. The chain is built from TRBV2 and TRBJ1-4; D is ambiguous. There are 11 residues in the CDR3. V was pared by 6 bases and J by 7 bases, with 6 bases between. Germline-derived CDR1 and CDR2 are SNHLY and FYNNEI. CDR3 protein: CASRTAEKLFF. DNA for the CDR3: TGTGCCAGCAGGACCGCTGAAAAACTGTTTTTT.

The table lists this clonotype with a few counts. The chain has TRBV18 and TRBJ2-5; no definite D call. CDR1 is KGHSH, CDR2 LQKENI, per germline. The CDR3 totals 16 residues. Trimming cost V 3 bases and J 5 bases, with 19 bases left between them. The CDR3, as DNA: TGTGCCAGCTCACCTTTCCCCGACCCCCACGGGGAGACCCAGTACTTC. Residues: CASSPFPDPHGETQYF.